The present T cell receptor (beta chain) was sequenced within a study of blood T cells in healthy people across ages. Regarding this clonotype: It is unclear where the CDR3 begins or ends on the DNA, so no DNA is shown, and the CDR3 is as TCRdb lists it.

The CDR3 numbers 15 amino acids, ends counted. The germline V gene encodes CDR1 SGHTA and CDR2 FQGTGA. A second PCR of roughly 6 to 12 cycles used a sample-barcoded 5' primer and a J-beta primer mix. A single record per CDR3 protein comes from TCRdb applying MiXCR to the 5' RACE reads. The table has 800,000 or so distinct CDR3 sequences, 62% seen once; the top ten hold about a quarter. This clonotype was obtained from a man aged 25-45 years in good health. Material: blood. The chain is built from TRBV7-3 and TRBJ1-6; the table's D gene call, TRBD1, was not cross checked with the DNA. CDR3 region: CASSLRQGEIHPSTF.